The entry that follows covers one T cell receptor beta chain sequence. Germline V gene data show CDR1 as KGHSH and CDR2 as LQKENI. This CDR3 spans 15 amino acids. V lost 6 bases, J lost 7 bases, and 10 bases stayed unmatched. These data are taken from a study of control samples from healthy donors and cancer patients. TCRdb's table, derived via immunoSEQ multiplex PCR, lists solely in-frame clones and lacks some. Altogether around 150,000 clones are present, 70% to 90% being singletons, with the ten largest covering approximately 12%. The gene calls are TRBV18 and TRBJ1-5; 9 nucleotides align to TRBD1. The specimen sequenced was blood. This sequence was found in a man aged 30-40 years in good health. This CDR3 reads CASSGGQGGAQPQHF. CDR3 nucleotides: TGTGCCAGCTCGGGGGGACAGGGAGGGGCCCAGCCCCAGCATTTT.